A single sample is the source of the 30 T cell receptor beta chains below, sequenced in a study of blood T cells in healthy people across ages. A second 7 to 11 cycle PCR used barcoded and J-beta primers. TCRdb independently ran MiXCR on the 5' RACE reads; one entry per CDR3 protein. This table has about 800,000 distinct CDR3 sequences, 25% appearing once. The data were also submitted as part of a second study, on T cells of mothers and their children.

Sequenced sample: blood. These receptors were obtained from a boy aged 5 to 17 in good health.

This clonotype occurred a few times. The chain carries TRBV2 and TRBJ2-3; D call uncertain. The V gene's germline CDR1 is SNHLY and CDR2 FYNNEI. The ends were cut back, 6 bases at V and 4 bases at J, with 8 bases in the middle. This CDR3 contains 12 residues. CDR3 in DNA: TGTGCCAGCAGCCCGTACCCAGATACGCAGTATTTT. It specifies CASSPYPDTQYF.

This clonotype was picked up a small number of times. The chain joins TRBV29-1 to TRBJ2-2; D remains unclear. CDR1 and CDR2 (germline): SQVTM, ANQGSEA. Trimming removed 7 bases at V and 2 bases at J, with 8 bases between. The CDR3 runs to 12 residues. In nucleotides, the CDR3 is TGCAGCGCGTCCGACAACACCGGGGAGCTGTTTTTT. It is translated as CSASDNTGELFF.

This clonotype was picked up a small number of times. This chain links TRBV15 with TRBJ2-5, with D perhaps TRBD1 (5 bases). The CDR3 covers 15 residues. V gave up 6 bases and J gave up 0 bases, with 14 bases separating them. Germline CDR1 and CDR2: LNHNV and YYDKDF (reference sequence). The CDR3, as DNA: TGTGCCACCAGTACGTGGGGCGGAAACCAAGAGACCCAGTACTTC. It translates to CATSTWGGNQETQYF.

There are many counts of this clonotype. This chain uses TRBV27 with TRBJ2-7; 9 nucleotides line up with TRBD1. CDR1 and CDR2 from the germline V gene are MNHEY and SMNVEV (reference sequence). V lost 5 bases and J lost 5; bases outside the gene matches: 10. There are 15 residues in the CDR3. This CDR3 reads CASSDRQQGAHEQYF. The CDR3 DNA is TGTGCCAGCAGTGACCGACAACAGGGGGCCCACGAGCAGTACTTC.

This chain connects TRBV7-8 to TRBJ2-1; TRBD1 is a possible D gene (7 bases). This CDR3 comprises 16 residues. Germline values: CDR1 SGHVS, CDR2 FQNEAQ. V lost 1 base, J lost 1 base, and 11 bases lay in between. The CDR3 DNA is TGTGCCAGCAGCTTAGGGGGGGACAGATCCTACAATGAGCAGTTCTTC. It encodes CASSLGGDRSYNEQFF.

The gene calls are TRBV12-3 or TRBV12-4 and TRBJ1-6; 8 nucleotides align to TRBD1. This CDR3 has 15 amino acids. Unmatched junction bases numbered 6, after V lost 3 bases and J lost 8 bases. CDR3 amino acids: CASSFRTGWDSPLHF. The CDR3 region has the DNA TGTGCCAGCAGTTTTCGGACAGGGTGGGATTCACCCCTCCACTTT.

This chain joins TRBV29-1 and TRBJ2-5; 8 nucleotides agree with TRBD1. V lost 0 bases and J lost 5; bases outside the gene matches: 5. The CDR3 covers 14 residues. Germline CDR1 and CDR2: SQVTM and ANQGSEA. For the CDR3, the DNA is TGCAGCGTTGAAGATCTACAGGGGGGCGAGACCCAGTACTTC. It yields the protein CSVEDLQGGETQYF.

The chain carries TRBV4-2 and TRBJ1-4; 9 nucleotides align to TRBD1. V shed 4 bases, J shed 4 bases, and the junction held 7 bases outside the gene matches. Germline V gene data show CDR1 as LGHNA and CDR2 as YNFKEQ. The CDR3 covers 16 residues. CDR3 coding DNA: TGTGCCAGCAGCCGGGAACCGGGACAGGGTAATGAAAAACTGTTTTTT. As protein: CASSREPGQGNEKLFF.

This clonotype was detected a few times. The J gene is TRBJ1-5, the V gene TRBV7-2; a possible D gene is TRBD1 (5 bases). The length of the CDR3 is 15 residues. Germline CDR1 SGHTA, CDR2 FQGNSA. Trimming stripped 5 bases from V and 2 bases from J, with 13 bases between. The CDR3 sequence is CASSLGVGGNQPQHF. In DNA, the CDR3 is TGTGCCAGCAGCCTAGGGGTAGGGGGCAATCAGCCCCAGCATTTT.

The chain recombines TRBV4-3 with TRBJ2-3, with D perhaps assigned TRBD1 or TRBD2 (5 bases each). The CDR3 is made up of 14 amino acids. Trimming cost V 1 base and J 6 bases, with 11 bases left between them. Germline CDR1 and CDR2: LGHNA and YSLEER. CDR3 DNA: TGCGCCAGCAGCCAAGTAGGGTGGGGGGATACGCAGTATTTT. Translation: CASSQVGWGDTQYF.

The chain's CDR3 is CASSTSQGYNEQFF. CDR3 nucleotide sequence: TGTGCCAGCAGCACCTCACAGGGGTACAATGAGCAGTTCTTC. The chain links TRBV7-8 to TRBJ2-1; 7 positions match TRBD1. Germline-derived CDR1 and CDR2 are SGHVS and FQNEAQ. The CDR3 spans 14 residues. Trimming at V came to 5 bases and at J to 4 bases, leaving 5 bases not matched to a gene.

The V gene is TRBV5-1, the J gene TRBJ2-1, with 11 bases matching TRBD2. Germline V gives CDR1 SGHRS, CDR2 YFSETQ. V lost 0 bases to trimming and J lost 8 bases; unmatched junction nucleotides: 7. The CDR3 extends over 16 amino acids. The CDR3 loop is CASSLGVAGGPDEQFF. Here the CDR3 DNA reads TGCGCCAGCAGCTTGGGGGTAGCGGGAGGGCCCGATGAGCAGTTCTTC.

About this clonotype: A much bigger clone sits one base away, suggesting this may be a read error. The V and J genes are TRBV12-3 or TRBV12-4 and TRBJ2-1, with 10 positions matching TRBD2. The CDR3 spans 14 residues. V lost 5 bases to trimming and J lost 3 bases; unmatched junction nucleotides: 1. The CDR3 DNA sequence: TGTGCCAGCAGTGGACTAGCGGTCTACAATGAGCAGTTCTTC. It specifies CASSGLAVYNEQFF.

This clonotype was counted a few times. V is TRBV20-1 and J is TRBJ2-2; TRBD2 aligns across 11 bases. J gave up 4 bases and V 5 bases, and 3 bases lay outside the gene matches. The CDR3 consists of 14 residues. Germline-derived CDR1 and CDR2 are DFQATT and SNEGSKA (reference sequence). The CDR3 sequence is CSAPLAGGTGELFF. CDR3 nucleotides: TGCAGTGCTCCTCTAGCGGGAGGCACCGGGGAGCTGTTTTTT.

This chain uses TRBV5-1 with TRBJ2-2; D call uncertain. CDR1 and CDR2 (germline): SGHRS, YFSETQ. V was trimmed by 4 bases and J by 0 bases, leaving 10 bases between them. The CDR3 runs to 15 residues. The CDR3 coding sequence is TGCGCCAGCAGCGTGGGCTCTGCGAACACCGGGGAGCTGTTTTTT. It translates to CASSVGSANTGELFF.

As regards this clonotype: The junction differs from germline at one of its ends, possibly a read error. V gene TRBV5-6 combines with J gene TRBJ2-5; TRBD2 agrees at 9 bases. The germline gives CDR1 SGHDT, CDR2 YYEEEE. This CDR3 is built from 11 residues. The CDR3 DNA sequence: TGTGCCAGCAGCTTGGAGGGGACTAGCTTCTTC. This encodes CASSLEGTSFF.

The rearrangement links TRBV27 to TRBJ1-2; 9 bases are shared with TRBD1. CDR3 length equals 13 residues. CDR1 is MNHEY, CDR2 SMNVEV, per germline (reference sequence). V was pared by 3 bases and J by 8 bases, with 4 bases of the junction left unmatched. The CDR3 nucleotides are TGTGCCAGCAGTTTGGAAACAGGGGGCGGCTACACCTTC. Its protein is CASSLETGGGYTF.

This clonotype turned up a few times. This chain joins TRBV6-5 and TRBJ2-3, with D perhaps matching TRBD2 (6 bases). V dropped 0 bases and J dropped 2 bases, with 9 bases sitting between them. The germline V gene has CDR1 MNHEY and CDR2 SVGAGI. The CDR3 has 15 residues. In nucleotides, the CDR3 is TGTGCCAGCAGTTACTCGGGGACTTACACAGATACGCAGTATTTT. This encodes CASSYSGTYTDTQYF.

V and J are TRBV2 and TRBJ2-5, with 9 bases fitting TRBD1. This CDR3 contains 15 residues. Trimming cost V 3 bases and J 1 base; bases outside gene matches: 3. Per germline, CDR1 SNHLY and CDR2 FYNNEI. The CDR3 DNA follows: TGTGCCAGCAGTGACCGGGACAGGGTCCAAGAGACCCAGTACTTC. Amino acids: CASSDRDRVQETQYF.

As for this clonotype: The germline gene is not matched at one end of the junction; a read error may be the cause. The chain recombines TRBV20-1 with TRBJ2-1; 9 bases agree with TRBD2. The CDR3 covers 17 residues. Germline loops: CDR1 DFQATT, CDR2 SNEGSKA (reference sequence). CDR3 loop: CSTRDASGIFSYNEQFF. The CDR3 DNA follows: TGCAGTACTAGAGATGCTAGCGGGATATTCTCCTACAATGAGCAGTTCTTC.

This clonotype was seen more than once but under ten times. The CDR3 loop reads CASTDRGPNTGELFF. CDR3 coding DNA: TGTGCCAGCACTGACAGGGGCCCCAACACCGGGGAGCTGTTTTTT. The genes are TRBV2 and TRBJ2-2; 8 bases agree with TRBD1. CDR3 length equals 15 residues. Trimming at V came to 7 bases and at J to 2 bases, leaving 6 bases not matched to a gene. Germline V lookup: CDR1 SNHLY, CDR2 FYNNEI.

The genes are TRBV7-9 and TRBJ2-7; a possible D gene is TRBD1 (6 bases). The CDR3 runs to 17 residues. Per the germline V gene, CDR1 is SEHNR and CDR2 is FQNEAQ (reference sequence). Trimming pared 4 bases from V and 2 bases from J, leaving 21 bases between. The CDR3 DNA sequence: TGTGCCAGCAGCTCCTGGGGGCGGCAGGGCCGTACCTACGAGCAGTACTTC. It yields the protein CASSSWGRQGRTYEQYF.

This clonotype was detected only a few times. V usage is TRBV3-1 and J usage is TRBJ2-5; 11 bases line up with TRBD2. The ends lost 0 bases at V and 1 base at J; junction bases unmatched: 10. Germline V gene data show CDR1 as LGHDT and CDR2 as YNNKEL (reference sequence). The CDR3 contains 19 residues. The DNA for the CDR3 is TGTGCCAGCAGCCAAGATATAACTAGCGGGAGCTTCCGCCAAGAGACCCAGTACTTC. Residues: CASSQDITSGSFRQETQYF.

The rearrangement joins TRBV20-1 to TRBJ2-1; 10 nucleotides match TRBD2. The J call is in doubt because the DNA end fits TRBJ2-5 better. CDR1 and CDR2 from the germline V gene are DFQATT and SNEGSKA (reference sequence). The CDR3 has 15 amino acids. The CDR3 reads CSATLAGEGGVTQYF. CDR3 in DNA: TGCAGTGCTACTCTAGCGGGAGAGGGGGGAGTGACCCAGTACTTC.

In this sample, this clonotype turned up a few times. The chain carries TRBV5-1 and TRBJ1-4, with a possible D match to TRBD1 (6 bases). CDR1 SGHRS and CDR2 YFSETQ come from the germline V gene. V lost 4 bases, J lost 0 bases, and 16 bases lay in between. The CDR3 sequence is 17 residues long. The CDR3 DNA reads TGCGCCAGCAGCCCCGCGGACAGCTTTGCAACTAATGAAAAACTGTTTTTT. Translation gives CASSPADSFATNEKLFF.

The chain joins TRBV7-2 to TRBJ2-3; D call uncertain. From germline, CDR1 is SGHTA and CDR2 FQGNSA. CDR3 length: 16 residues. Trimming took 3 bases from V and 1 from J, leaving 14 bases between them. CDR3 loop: CASSFLGRAGTDTQYF. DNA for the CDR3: TGTGCCAGCAGCTTTCTTGGTCGGGCCGGCACAGATACGCAGTATTTT. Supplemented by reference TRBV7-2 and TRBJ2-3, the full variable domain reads GAGVSQSPSNKVTEKGKDVELRCDPISGHTALYWYRQSLGQGLEFLIYFQGNSAPDKSGLPSDRFSAERTGGSVSTLTIQRTQQEDSAVYLCASSFLGRAGTDTQYFGPGTRLTVL.

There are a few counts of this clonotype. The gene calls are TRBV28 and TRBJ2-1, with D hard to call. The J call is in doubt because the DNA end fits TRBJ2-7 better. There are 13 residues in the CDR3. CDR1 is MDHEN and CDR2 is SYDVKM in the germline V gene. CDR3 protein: CASTVTGLREQYF. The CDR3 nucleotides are TGTGCCAGCACGGTGACTGGTCTCCGCGAGCAGTACTTC.

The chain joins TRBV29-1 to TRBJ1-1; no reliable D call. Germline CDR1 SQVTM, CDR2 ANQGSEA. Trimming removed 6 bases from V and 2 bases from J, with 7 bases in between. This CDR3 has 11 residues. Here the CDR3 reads CSVQTNTEAFF. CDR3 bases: TGCAGCGTCCAGACCAACACTGAAGCTTTCTTT. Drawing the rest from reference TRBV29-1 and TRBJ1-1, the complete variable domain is SAVISQKPSRDICQRGTSLTIQCQVDSQVTMMFWYRQQPGQSLTLIATANQGSEATYESGFVIDKFPISRPNLTFSTLTVSNMSPEDSSIYLCSVQTNTEAFFGQGTRLTVV.

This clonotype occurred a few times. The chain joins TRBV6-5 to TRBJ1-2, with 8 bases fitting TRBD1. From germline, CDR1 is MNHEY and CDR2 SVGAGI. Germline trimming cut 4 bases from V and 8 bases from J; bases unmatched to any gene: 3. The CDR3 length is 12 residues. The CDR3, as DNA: TGTGCCAGCAGTTTGGACAGGGCGGGCTACACCTTC. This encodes CASSLDRAGYTF.

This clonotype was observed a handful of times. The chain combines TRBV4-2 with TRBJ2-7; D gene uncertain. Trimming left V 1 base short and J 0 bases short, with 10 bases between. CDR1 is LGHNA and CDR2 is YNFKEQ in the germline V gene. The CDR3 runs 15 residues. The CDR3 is CASSQGLPSSYEQYF. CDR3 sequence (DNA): TGTGCCAGCAGCCAAGGACTCCCGAGCTCCTACGAGCAGTACTTC.